The 22 T cell receptor beta chains reported below all come from one sample, sequenced in a study of blood T cell repertoires in COVID-19. Sequenced by immunoSEQ multiplex PCR; TCRdb stores in-frame clones only, minus some. The repertoire holds about 89,000 clones, with roughly 80% as singletons. Sequencing was done on a sample of peripheral blood. Receptors originate from an elderly woman with acute or convalescent COVID-19.

This chain links TRBV4-2 with TRBJ2-5, with a tentative D call TRBD1 (6 bases). Germline CDR1 LGHNA, CDR2 YNFKEQ. V was clipped by 0 bases and J by 3 bases, with 17 bases between them. This CDR3 comprises 17 residues. The DNA of the CDR3 is TGTGCCAGCAGCCAAGAGGTTCCAGGGGTGGGGGAAGAGACCCAGTACTTC. Amino acid sequence: CASSQEVPGVGEETQYF.

The rearrangement joins TRBV19 to TRBJ2-1; tentatively, D is TRBD1 (6 bases). Per the germline V gene, CDR1 is LNHDA and CDR2 is SQIVND (reference sequence). The V gene lost 8 bases and the J gene lost 0 bases, with 14 bases spanning the gap. This CDR3 has 15 residues. Here the CDR3 reads CASGRQASSYNEQFF. In nucleotides, the CDR3 is TGTGCCAGTGGAAGACAGGCCAGCTCCTACAATGAGCAGTTCTTC. Filled out from reference TRBV19 and TRBJ2-1, the complete variable domain reads DGGITQSPKYLFRKEGQNVTLSCEQNLNHDAMYWYRQDPGQGLRLIYYSQIVNDFQKGDIAEGYSVSREKKESFPLTVTSAQKNPTAFYLCASGRQASSYNEQFFGPGTRLTVL.

J is TRBJ1-3 and V is TRBV20-1; D unresolved. V lost 3 bases and J 0 bases, leaving 12 bases between the germline ends. The CDR3 is made up of 15 amino acids. The germline V gene encodes CDR1 DFQATT and CDR2 SNEGSKA (reference sequence). The CDR3 is CSASQARNSGNTIYF. The CDR3 DNA reads TGCAGTGCTAGTCAAGCCAGGAACTCTGGAAACACCATATATTTT.

The chain is built from TRBV10-3 and TRBJ1-3, with D unresolved. This CDR3 is 15 amino acids long. Trimming removed 3 bases from V and 3 bases from J, with 12 bases in between. Germline CDR1 and CDR2: ENHRY and SYGVKD. The CDR3: CAISDPGDLGNTIYF. The CDR3 DNA reads TGTGCCATCAGTGATCCCGGAGACCTTGGAAACACCATATATTTT.

The J gene is TRBJ2-7, the V gene TRBV14; 11 bases line up with TRBD2. This CDR3 contains 16 residues. Germline V gene data show CDR1 as SGHDN and CDR2 as FVKESK. The V gene end was trimmed by 3 bases and the J gene end by 3 bases; junction bases not matched to a gene: 7. In nucleotides, the CDR3 is TGTGCCAGCAGCCAGATGACTAGCGGGAATTTCTACGAGCAGTACTTC. As protein: CASSQMTSGNFYEQYF.

V gene TRBV10-3 combines with J gene TRBJ1-4; D call uncertain. Germline V gene data show CDR1 as ENHRY and CDR2 as SYGVKD. This CDR3 has 13 amino acids. V was shortened by 7 bases and J by 6 bases, with 12 bases between the two germline ends. The CDR3 loop reads CAIKGSGDEKLFF. As DNA, the CDR3 is TGTGCCATCAAGGGATCGGGAGATGAAAAACTGTTTTTT.

The chain combines TRBV27 with TRBJ2-7; 7 nucleotides agree with TRBD2. CDR3 length: 13 amino acids. With 5 bases clipped from V and 7 bases from J, the junction kept 8 bases outside the gene matches. CDR1 MNHEY and CDR2 SMNVEV come from the germline V gene (reference sequence). The CDR3 protein is CASSLTWGGEQYF. CDR3 nucleotides: TGTGCCAGCAGTCTCACCTGGGGGGGGGAGCAGTACTTC.

The V gene is TRBV15, the J gene TRBJ2-1; D is uncertain. Trimming left V 1 base short and J 0 bases short, with 10 bases between. Germline loops: CDR1 LNHNV, CDR2 YYDKDF (reference sequence). There are 16 residues in the CDR3. The CDR3 coding sequence is TGTGCCACCAGCAGAGTCGTTAGCAGCTCCTACAATGAGCAGTTCTTC. Amino acids: CATSRVVSSSYNEQFF.

This clone came up a few times. V usage is TRBV18 and J usage is TRBJ1-2, with a possible D match to TRBD1 (5 bases). Trimming shortened V by 1 base and J by 4 bases, and 16 bases separated the two germline ends. The CDR3 contains 16 residues. CDR1 is KGHSH and CDR2 is LQKENI in the germline V gene. CDR3 DNA: TGTGCCAGCTCACCACAGGGGTACAGTGGGTCCTATGGCTACACCTTC. It specifies CASSPQGYSGSYGYTF.

J is TRBJ1-1 and V is TRBV18, with 7 bases aligning to TRBD1. CDR1 and CDR2 (germline): KGHSH, LQKENI. J was trimmed by 5 bases and V by 3 bases; bases with no gene match: 12. The CDR3 runs 16 residues. CDR3 nucleotides: TGTGCCAGCTCACCTCTGAGGGGGCGAGAGAATACTGAAGCTTTCTTT. Translated, it gives CASSPLRGRENTEAFF.

This chain links TRBV5-4 with TRBJ2-5; a possible D gene is TRBD2 (6 bases). Trimming stripped 4 bases from V and 5 bases from J, with 12 bases between. CDR1 and CDR2 (germline): SGHNT, YYREEE (reference sequence). The CDR3 totals 13 residues. In DNA, the CDR3 is TGTGCCAGCAGCCCGGGACTTATGGAGACCCAGTACTTC. Translated, it gives CASSPGLMETQYF.

This chain connects TRBV7-3 to TRBJ2-2; TRBD1 aligns across 7 bases. The V segment lost 5 bases and the J segment 6 bases; nucleotides outside the gene matches: 3. The germline gives CDR1 SGHTA, CDR2 FQGTGA. There are 13 residues in the CDR3. The CDR3: CASSKQGAGELFF. The CDR3 DNA reads as TGTGCCAGCAGCAAGCAGGGGGCCGGGGAGCTGTTTTTT.

The chain links TRBV5-1 to TRBJ2-5; 16 bases agree with TRBD2. CDR3 length: 16 amino acids. The germline CDR1 and CDR2 sequences are SGHRS and YFSETQ. The V and J ends lost 3 bases and 4 bases, in that order; junction bases with no gene match: 3. In nucleotides, the CDR3 is TGCGCCAGCAGCTCGGGACTAGCGGGGGGGCCAGAGACCCAGTACTTC. Protein product: CASSSGLAGGPETQYF.

The gene calls are TRBV11-2 and TRBJ2-7; tentatively, D is TRBD1 (5 bases). The V end was cut by 3 bases, the J end by 2 bases, with 11 bases between. This CDR3 spans 14 amino acids. Germline CDR1 SGHAT, CDR2 FQNNGV. The CDR3 protein is CASSLGHSTYEQYF. DNA of the CDR3: TGTGCCAGCAGCTTGGGGCACAGCACCTACGAGCAGTACTTC. Full variable domain (rest looked up from reference TRBV11-2 and TRBJ2-7): EAGVAQSPRYKIIEKRQSVAFWCNPISGHATLYWYQQILGQGPKLLIQFQNNGVVDDSQLPKDRFSAERLKGVDSTLKIQPAKLEDSAVYLCASSLGHSTYEQYFGPGTRLTVT.

This clone was observed at least ten times. The chain joins TRBV5-1 to TRBJ2-5, with TRBD2 identical over 7 bases. Looked up from germline, CDR1 is SGHRS and CDR2 is YFSETQ. This CDR3 region has 14 residues. Losses at the gene ends were 4 bases for V and 5 bases for J; bases not matched to a gene: 8. In DNA, the CDR3 is TGCGCCAGCAGCGAGGCGGGACTAAGGGAGACCCAGTACTTC. Residues: CASSEAGLRETQYF.

V usage is TRBV25-1 and J usage is TRBJ2-3; 8 bases are shared with TRBD1. Germline V gives CDR1 MGHDK, CDR2 SYGVNS. The CDR3 spans 16 residues. Trimming cost V 3 bases and J 4 bases; bases outside gene matches: 9. The CDR3 DNA sequence: TGTGCCAGCAGTGATCCCGGCAGGGGGCAAGCAGATACGCAGTATTTT. Its protein product is CASSDPGRGQADTQYF.

The chain couples TRBV18 to TRBJ2-1; D is possibly TRBD2 (5 bases). This CDR3 comprises 15 residues. CDR1 KGHSH and CDR2 LQKENI come from the germline V gene. V shed 0 bases and J shed 5 bases, with 11 bases lying between them. As DNA, the CDR3 is TGTGCCAGCTCACCACCCGCGGGCGGCGACAATGAGCAGTTCTTC. Residues: CASSPPAGGDNEQFF.

The rearrangement joins TRBV24-1 to TRBJ2-6; a weak D match, TRBD2 (6 bases). V was clipped by 3 bases and J by 0 bases, with 11 bases between them. The CDR3 spans 17 residues. Germline V gives CDR1 KGHDR, CDR2 SFDVKD. The CDR3 protein is CATSDGGLGSGANVLTF. The CDR3 DNA follows: TGTGCCACCAGTGATGGGGGGTTAGGCTCTGGGGCCAACGTCCTGACTTTC.

CDR3 residues: CASSPRLNSGANVLTF. The CDR3 DNA is TGTGCCAGCAGCCCCAGACTGAACTCTGGGGCCAACGTCCTGACTTTC. The rearrangement uses TRBV5-4 and TRBJ2-6; D is ambiguous. CDR3 length equals 16 residues. The V gene lost 4 bases and the J gene lost 0 bases, with 11 bases spanning the gap. Germline CDR1 reads SGHNT; CDR2 reads YYREEE (reference sequence).

This clone has a single count. The V and J genes are TRBV6-2 or TRBV6-3 and TRBJ2-7; TRBD2 agrees at 10 bases. In germline, CDR1 is MNHEY, CDR2 SVGEGT. The V segment lost 7 bases and the J segment 4 bases; nucleotides outside the gene matches: 10. The CDR3 consists of 15 residues. The CDR3 bases are TGTGCCAGCACCCCTGTGGGACTAGCGACTTACGAGCAGTACTTC. It encodes CASTPVGLATYEQYF.

The chain combines TRBV19 with TRBJ2-1; TRBD1 matches at 9 bases. The CDR3 is 15 residues long. V trimming: 4 bases; J trimming: 2 bases; junction bases outside the gene matches: 3. CDR1 is LNHDA, CDR2 SQIVND, per germline (reference sequence). In nucleotides, the CDR3 is TGTGCCAGTAGTACAGGGACAGGGCCCTACAATGAGCAGTTCTTC. Encoded protein: CASSTGTGPYNEQFF. Filled out from reference TRBV19 and TRBJ2-1, the complete variable domain reads DGGITQSPKYLFRKEGQNVTLSCEQNLNHDAMYWYRQDPGQGLRLIYYSQIVNDFQKGDIAEGYSVSREKKESFPLTVTSAQKNPTAFYLCASSTGTGPYNEQFFGPGTRLTVL.

This clone has just a few counts. The CDR3 loop reads CSVALTQGTDTQYF. For the CDR3, the DNA is TGCAGCGTAGCTTTAACCCAGGGCACAGATACGCAGTATTTT. The chain recombines TRBV29-1 with TRBJ2-3; D unresolved. Looked up from germline, CDR1 is SQVTM and CDR2 is ANQGSEA. V was clipped by 6 bases and J by 1 base, with 14 bases between them. CDR3 length equals 14 residues.